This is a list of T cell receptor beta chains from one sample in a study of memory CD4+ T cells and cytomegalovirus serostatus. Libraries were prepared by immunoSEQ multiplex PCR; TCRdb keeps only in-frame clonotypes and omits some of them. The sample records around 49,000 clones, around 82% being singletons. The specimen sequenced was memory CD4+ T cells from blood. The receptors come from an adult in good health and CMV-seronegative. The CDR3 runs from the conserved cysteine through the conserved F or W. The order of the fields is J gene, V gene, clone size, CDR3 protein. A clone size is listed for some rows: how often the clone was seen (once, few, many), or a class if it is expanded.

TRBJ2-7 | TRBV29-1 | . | CSVDGQGAGYEQYF
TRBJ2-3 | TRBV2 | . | CASSEALQGTDTQYF
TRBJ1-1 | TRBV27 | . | CASSREGPFTEAFF
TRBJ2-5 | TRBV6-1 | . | CASSRQYDQETQYF
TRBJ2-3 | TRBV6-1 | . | CASSPRGQGTDTQYF
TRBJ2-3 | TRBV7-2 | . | CASSSSGTDTDTQYF
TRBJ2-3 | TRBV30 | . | CAWSARQATDTQYF
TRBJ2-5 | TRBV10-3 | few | CATQTTSGTKETQYF
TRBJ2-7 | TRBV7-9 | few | CASSFGRFSYEQYF
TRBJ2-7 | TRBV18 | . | CASSPNAGEHYEQYF
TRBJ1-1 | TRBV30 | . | CAWRPPGGGTEAFF
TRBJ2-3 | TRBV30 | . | CAWNRDRAADTQYF
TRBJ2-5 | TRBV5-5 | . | CASSGGETQYF
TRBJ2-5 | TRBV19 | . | CASSRDSEETQYF
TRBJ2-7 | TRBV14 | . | CASSIGRVPPYEQYF
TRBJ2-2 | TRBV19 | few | CASSIRGRIGELFF
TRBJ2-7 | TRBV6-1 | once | CASSDRDRVLGVYEQYF
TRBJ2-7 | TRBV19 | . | CASSSGGTSGLEQYF
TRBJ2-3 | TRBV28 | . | CASSLSSVGTDTQYF
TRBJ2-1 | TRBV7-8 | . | CASSFFSGISYNEQFF
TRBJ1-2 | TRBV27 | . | CASSLSGGAYGYTF
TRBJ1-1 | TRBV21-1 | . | CASSKTMGQENTEAFF
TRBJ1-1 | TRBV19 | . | CASSREGLNTEAFF
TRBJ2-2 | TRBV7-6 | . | CASSLGWGQGVNTGELFF
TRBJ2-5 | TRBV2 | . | CASSGPQETQYF
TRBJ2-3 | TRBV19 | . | CASSIGPTSTDTQYF
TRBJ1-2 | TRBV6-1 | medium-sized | CASSDWLRQPYGYTF
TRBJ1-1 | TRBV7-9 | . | CASSLAKGIAEAFF
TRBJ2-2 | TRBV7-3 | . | CASSRGATGELFF
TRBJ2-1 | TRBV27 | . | CASSRAGGSSYNEQFF
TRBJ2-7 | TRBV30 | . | CAWTGDNSFYEQYF
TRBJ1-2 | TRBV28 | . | CASSKTGLGGYTF
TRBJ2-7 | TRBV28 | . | CASSNPPGRGLYEQYF
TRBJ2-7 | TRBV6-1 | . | CASRGLSRGYEQYF
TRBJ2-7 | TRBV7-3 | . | CASSPSGSYEQYF
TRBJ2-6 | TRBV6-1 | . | CASSPVTGANVLTF
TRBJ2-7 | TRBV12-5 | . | CASGLVLGRQGETPFYEQYF
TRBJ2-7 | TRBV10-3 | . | CAISVPGQGLEQYF
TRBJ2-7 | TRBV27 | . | CASGRRGWREQYF
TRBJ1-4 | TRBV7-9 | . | CASSLAGVRDPDGYEKLFF
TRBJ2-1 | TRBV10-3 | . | CAISEGWRSYNEQFF
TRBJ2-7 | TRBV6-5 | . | CASSSLAGEIFGQYF
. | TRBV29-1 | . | CSVATGISEQYF
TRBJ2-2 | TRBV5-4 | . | CASSWKREGRVLGELFF
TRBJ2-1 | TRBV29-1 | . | CSVPGGLAGVYEQFF
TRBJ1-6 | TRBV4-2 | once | CASSQDLGQINSPLHF
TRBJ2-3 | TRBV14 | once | CASSHGLAGPSTDTQYF
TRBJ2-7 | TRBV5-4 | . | CASSISGTGGEDEQYF
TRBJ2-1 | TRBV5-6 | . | CASSWGLAGNEQFF
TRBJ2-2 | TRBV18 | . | CASSPPVSAELFF
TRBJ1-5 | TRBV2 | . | CASRRGTENQPQHF
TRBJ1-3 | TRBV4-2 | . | CASSQADSRSGNTIYF
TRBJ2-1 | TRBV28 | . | CASSLTSGNSYNEQFF
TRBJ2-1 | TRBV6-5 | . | CASSPSTSGRNEQFF
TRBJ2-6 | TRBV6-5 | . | CASSYSGSSGANVLTF
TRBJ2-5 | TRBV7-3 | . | CASSRSHQETQYF
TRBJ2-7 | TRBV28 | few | CASSSWSHEQYF
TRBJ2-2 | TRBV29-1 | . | CSVGEGWGGELFF
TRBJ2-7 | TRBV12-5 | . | CASGWITGTDVYEQYF